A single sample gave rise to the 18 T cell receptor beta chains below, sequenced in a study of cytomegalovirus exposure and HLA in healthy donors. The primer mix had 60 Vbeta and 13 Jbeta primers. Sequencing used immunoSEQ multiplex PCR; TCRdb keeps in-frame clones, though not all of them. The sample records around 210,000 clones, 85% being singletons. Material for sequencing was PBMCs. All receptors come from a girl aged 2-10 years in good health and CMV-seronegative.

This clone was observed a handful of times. CDR3 nucleotide sequence: TGTGCCATCAGTGAGTCGGTGAGTGAAGCTTTCTTT. Amino acid sequence: CAISESVSEAFF. This chain connects TRBV10-3 to TRBJ1-1; D gene unclear. Trimming left V 0 bases short and J 7 bases short, with 6 bases between. This CDR3 region has 12 residues. The germline V gene has CDR1 ENHRY and CDR2 SYGVKD.

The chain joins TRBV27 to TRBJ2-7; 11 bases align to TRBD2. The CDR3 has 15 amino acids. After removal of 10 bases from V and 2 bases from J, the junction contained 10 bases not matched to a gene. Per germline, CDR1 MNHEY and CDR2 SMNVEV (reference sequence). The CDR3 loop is CATSYSTSGAYEQYF. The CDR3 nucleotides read TGTGCCACCTCTTATTCGACTAGCGGGGCCTACGAGCAGTACTTC.

CDR3 region: CASSPLRTSGTDTQYF. In DNA, the CDR3 is TGTGCCAGCTCCCCCCTGAGAACTAGCGGTACAGATACGCAGTATTTT. The V and J genes are TRBV18 and TRBJ2-3; 8 bases are a match to TRBD2. With V trimmed by 6 bases and J by 3 bases, 11 bases remained unmatched. The germline CDR1 and CDR2 sequences are KGHSH and LQKENI. The CDR3 sequence is 16 residues long.

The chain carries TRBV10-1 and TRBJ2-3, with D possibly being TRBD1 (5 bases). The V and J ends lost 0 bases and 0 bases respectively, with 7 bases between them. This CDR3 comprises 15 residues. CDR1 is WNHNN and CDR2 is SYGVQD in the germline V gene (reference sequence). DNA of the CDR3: TGCGCCAGCAGTGAGTCGGGGCCCAGCACAGATACGCAGTATTTT. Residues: CASSESGPSTDTQYF.

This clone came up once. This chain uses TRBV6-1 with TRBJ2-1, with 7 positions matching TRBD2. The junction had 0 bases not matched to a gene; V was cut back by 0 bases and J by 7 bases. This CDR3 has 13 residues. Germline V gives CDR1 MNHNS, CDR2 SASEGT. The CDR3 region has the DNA TGTGCCAGCAGTGAAGCGCGGGGGAATGAGCAGTTCTTC. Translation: CASSEARGNEQFF.

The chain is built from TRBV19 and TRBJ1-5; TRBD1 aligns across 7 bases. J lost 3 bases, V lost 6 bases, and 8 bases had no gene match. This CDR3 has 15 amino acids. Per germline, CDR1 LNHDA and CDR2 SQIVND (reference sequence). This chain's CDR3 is CASSLGGPYNQPQHF. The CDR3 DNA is TGTGCCAGTAGCCTAGGGGGCCCTTACAATCAGCCCCAGCATTTT.

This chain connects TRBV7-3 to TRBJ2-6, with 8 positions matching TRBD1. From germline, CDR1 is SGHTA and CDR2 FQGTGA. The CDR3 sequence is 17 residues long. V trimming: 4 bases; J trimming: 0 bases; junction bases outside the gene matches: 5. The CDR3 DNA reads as TGTGCCAGCAGCTCCGGGACAGGTAGCTCTGGGGCCAACGTCCTGACTTTC. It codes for CASSSGTGSSGANVLTF.

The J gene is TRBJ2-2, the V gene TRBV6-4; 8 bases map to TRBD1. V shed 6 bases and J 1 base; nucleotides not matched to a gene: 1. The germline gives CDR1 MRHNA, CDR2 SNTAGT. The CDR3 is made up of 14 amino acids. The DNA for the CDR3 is TGTGCCAGCAGGGGGACAGGGAACACCGGGGAGCTGTTTTTT. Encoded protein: CASRGTGNTGELFF.

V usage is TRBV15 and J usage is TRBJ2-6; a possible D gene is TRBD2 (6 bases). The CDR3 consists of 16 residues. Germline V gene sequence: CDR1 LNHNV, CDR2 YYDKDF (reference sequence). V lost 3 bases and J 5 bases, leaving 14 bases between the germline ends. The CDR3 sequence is CATSRGGVLRANVLTF. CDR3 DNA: TGTGCCACCAGCAGGGGAGGCGTTCTGAGGGCCAACGTCCTGACTTTC.

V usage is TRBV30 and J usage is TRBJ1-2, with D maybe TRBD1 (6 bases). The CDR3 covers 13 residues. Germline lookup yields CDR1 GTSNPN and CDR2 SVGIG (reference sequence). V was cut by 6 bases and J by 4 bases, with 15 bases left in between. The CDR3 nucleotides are TGTGCCTGCTGGACAGTCTTGGGCTATGGCTACACCTTC. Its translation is CACWTVLGYGYTF.

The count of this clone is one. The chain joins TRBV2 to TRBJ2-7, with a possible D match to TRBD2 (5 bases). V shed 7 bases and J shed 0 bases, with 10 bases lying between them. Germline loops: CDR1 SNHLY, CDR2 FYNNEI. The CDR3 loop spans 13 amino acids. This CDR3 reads CASKEGSSYEQYF. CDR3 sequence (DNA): TGTGCCAGCAAAGAGGGAAGCTCCTACGAGCAGTACTTC.

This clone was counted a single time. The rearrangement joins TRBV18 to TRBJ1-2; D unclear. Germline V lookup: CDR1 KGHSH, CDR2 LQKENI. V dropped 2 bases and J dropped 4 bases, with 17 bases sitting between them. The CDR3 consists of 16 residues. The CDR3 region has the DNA TGTGCCAGCTCACCAAGTGGAGGGCAAGGAAGCTATGGCTACACCTTC. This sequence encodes CASSPSGGQGSYGYTF.

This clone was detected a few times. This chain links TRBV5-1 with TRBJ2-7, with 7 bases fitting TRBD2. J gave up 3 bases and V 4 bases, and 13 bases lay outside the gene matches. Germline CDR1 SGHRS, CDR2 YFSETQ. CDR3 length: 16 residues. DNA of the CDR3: TGCGCCAGCAGCAAAGTAGCGGGCCCGAAAGTCTACGAGCAGTACTTC. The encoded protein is CASSKVAGPKVYEQYF.

The CDR3 DNA reads TGTGCCAGCAGCCAGCAGACTAGCGGGAGCGGAATAGGCAATGAGCAGTTCTTC. Protein product: CASSQQTSGSGIGNEQFF. The genes are TRBV4-2 and TRBJ2-1, with 12 positions matching TRBD2. The CDR3 spans 18 residues. Germline CDR1 is LGHNA and CDR2 is YNFKEQ. With 3 bases clipped from V and 6 bases from J, the junction kept 12 bases outside the gene matches.

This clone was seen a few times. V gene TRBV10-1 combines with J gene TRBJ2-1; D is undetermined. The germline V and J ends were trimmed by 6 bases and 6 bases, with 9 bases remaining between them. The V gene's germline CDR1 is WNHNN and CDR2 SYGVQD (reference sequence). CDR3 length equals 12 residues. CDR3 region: CASSHTVNEQFF. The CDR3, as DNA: TGCGCCAGCAGCCACACCGTCAATGAGCAGTTCTTC.

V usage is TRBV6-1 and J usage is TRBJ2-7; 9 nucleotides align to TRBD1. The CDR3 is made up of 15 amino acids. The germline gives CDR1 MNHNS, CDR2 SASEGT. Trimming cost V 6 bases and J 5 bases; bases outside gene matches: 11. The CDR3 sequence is CASRVDRGWKNEQYF. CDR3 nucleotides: TGTGCCAGCAGGGTAGACAGGGGGTGGAAAAACGAGCAGTACTTC.

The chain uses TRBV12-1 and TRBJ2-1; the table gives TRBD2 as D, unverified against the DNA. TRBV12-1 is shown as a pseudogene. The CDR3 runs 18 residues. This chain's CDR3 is CASSPGVSRVCSYNEQFF. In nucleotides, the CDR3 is TGTGCCAGCAGCCCGGGGGTCTCGCGGGTTTGCTCCTACAATGAGCAGTTCTTC.

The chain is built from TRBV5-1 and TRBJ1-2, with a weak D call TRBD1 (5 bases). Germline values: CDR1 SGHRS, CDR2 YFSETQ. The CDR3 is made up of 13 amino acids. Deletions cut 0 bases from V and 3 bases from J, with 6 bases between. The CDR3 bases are TGCGCCAGCAGCTTGGAGGGGTACTATGGCTACACCTTC. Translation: CASSLEGYYGYTF.